This T cell receptor beta chain comes out of a study of Ad26.COV2.S vaccination and SARS-CoV-2 variants. As for the study in general: Ad26.COV2.S given intramuscularly, once or twice 56 days apart.

TCRdb's table, derived via immunoSEQ multiplex PCR, lists solely in-frame clones and lacks some. The profile shows hundreds of thousands of clones, 89% of them singletons. Trimming shortened V by 0 bases and J by 3 bases, and 11 bases separated the two germline ends. The CDR3 contains 15 residues. From germline, CDR1 is SGHVS and CDR2 FNYEAQ. Treatment here: some 20 received Ad26.COV2.S at low or high dose, single or two shots; about 5 received placebo; per-sample allocation not given. Sample collection was performed on day 63 after the first vaccine or placebo injection. This TCR was sampled from a person aged 18 to 59 who received the Ad26.COV2.S COVID-19 vaccine or a placebo. The source was peripheral blood, collected in a trial of Ad26.COV2.S vaccine versus placebo. The chain uses TRBV7-6 and TRBJ1-2, with D maybe TRBD1 (6 bases). The CDR3 bases are TGTGCCAGCAGCTTAGCGGCGACAGGTGACTATGGCTACACCTTC. Translation: CASSLAATGDYGYTF.